A selection of T cell receptor beta chains follows, all from one sample in a study of cytomegalovirus exposure and HLA in healthy donors. The protocol was immunoSEQ multiplex PCR, while the TCRdb copy is restricted to in-frame clones and leaves out a portion. This table holds some 110,000 clones, around three quarters found once. Source material: PBMCs. The receptors were sampled from a woman aged 45-60 years in good health and CMV-seropositive. Both conserved end residues are part of each CDR3. A D gene is named only where the DNA matches it firmly. The size of a clone is reported for some rows only, either as once, few or many, or as a class for expanded clones.

J gene,V gene,clone size,D gene,CDR3 DNA,CDR3 protein
TRBJ2-2,TRBV5-1,few,.,TGCGCCAGCAGCTTGCACTCGAACACCGGGGAGCTGTTTTTT,CASSLHSNTGELFF
TRBJ1-2,TRBV19,.,.,TGTGCCAGTACCCAAGGCCGGGGATCTAACTATGGCTACACCTTC,CASTQGRGSNYGYTF
TRBJ1-3,TRBV5-4,.,.,TGTGCCAGCAGCTTGGACTCGGCGGCACGTGGAAACACCATATATTTT,CASSLDSAARGNTIYF
TRBJ1-1,TRBV2,.,.,TGTGCCAGCAGTAATGACATGAACACTGAAGCTTTCTTT,CASSNDMNTEAFF
TRBJ2-1,TRBV12-5,.,.,TGCCACCGCGGTGAGCAGTTCTTC,CHRGEQFF
TRBJ2-1,TRBV28,.,.,TGTGCCAGCAGTTTGGGGCATGAGCAGTTCTTC,CASSLGHEQFF
TRBJ1-2,TRBV5-1,.,.,TGCGCCAGCAGCTTCCCCACTAACTATGGCTACACCTTC,CASSFPTNYGYTF
TRBJ2-1,TRBV19,.,.,TGTGCCAGTAGTCCAACTCCGGGACAAGGAAATGAGCAGTTCTTC,CASSPTPGQGNEQFF
TRBJ2-5,TRBV5-4,.,TRBD2,TGTGCCAGCAGCTTGGGGTTAGCGGGGGGGCCTGAGACCCAGTACTTC,CASSLGLAGGPETQYF
TRBJ1-3,TRBV7-2,.,.,TGTGCCAGCAGCCCCAGTCCCCGGGGGACGAGCTCTGGAAACACCATATATTTT,CASSPSPRGTSSGNTIYF
TRBJ2-7,TRBV6-5,.,.,TGTGCCAGCAGCCGGGTCCGTACCTCCTACGAGCAGTACTTC,CASSRVRTSYEQYF
TRBJ1-5,TRBV18,once,.,TGTGCCAGCTCACCAATTGAATCCGACGCTAGGAGCGAGCCCCAGCATTTT,CASSPIESDARSEPQHF
TRBJ1-3,TRBV15,.,.,TGTGCCACCAGCAGAGACAGGGGAAACACCATATATTTT,CATSRDRGNTIYF